The rows below give T cell receptor beta chains drawn from one sample of a study of blood T cell repertoires in COVID-19. Some clones are missing from TCRdb's copy, which holds only in-frame ones; the method was immunoSEQ multiplex PCR. The sample carries around 120,000 clones, more than 60% recorded once. Material for sequencing was peripheral blood. These receptors were collected from a man in his 70s with acute or convalescent COVID-19. The CDR3 runs from the conserved cysteine through the conserved F or W. Fields, in order: clone size, V gene, D gene, J gene, CDR3 protein, CDR3 DNA. The D gene is left open where the match is weak. Rows may omit the clone size; those that give it use once, few, many or a size class.

>NA|TRBV6-5|NA|TRBJ2-5
CASSYYGYQETQYF
TGTGCCAGCAGTTACTACGGTTATCAAGAGACCCAGTACTTC
>once|TRBV18|TRBD1|TRBJ1-6
CASSPLDRSSYNSPLHF
TGTGCCAGCTCACCACTGGACAGGAGCTCCTATAATTCACCCCTCCACTTT
>NA|TRBV4-3|NA|TRBJ2-2
CASSQGVLGELFF
TGCGCCAGCAGCCAAGGTGTACTGGGGGAGCTGTTTTTT
>NA|TRBV10-3|TRBD2|TRBJ2-1
CAISETDPGGYNEQFF
TGTGCCATCAGTGAGACTGACCCGGGGGGGTACAATGAGCAGTTCTTC
>NA|TRBV13|TRBD1|TRBJ1-2
CASSSRDRGDYGYTF
TGTGCCAGCAGTTCACGGGACAGGGGGGACTATGGCTACACCTTC
>once|TRBV21-1|NA|TRBJ2-7
CASSKGQGRPYEQYF
TGTGCCAGCAGCAAGGGACAGGGGAGGCCGTACGAGCAGTACTTC
>NA|TRBV6-5|TRBD2|TRBJ2-5
CASSWTSGGQTQYF
TGTGCCAGCAGCTGGACTAGCGGGGGTCAGACCCAGTACTTC
>NA|TRBV19|NA|TRBJ2-1
CASSKRAGSSYNEQFF
TGTGCCAGTAGTAAGAGGGCTGGGAGCTCCTACAATGAGCAGTTCTTC
>NA|TRBV2|NA|TRBJ1-1
CASSEGGGREAFF
TGTGCCAGCAGTGAAGGGGGGGGCCGTGAAGCTTTCTTT
>NA|TRBV9|NA|TRBJ1-1
CASSVELQGPTEAFF
TGTGCCAGCAGCGTAGAGCTTCAGGGTCCCACTGAAGCTTTCTTT
>NA|TRBV4-3|TRBD2|TRBJ2-7
CASSRGLAGGTGYEQYF
TGCGCCAGCAGCCGGGGGCTAGCGGGGGGCACCGGGTACGAGCAGTACTTC
>NA|TRBV19|NA|TRBJ1-1
CASSNPGTPNTEAFF
TGTGCCAGTAGTAATCCCGGGACACCGAACACTGAAGCTTTCTTT
>NA|TRBV7-9|TRBD2|TRBJ2-5
CASSFGLSSGGETQYF
TGTGCCAGCAGCTTTGGTCTGTCTAGCGGCGGGGAGACCCAGTACTTC
>NA|TRBV18|TRBD1|TRBJ1-6
CASSTGGAYNSPLHF
TGTGCCAGCTCCACAGGGGGCGCCTATAATTCACCCCTCCACTTT
>few|TRBV4-2|TRBD1|TRBJ1-2
CASSQDKGTAYGYTF
TGTGCCAGCAGCCAAGACAAAGGGACAGCCTATGGCTACACCTTC
>many|TRBV6-5|NA|TRBJ2-3
CASSSPPSDTQYF
TGTGCCAGCAGCTCCCCCCCTTCAGATACGCAGTATTTT
>NA|TRBV3-1/TRBV3-2|NA|TRBJ1-6
CASSRLGSPLHF
TGTGCCAGCAGCCGGCTGGGCTCACCCCTCCACTTT
>NA|TRBV6-5|TRBD1|TRBJ1-6
CASGGQINSPLHF
TGTGCCAGCGGGGGACAGATTAATTCACCCCTCCACTTT
>few|TRBV19|TRBD1|TRBJ1-5
CASSMGQGASQPQHF
TGTGCCAGTAGTATGGGACAGGGGGCTAGCCAGCCCCAGCATTTT
>NA|TRBV7-8|NA|TRBJ1-1
CASSLVAGGITEAFF
TGTGCCAGCAGCTTAGTGGCAGGTGGAATCACTGAAGCTTTCTTT
>NA|TRBV7-2|NA|TRBJ1-1
CASRPQMNTEAFF
TGTGCCAGCAGACCCCAGATGAACACTGAAGCTTTCTTT
>NA|TRBV19|NA|TRBJ1-5
CASTLRGNQPQHF
TGTGCCAGTACCCTAAGGGGGAATCAGCCCCAGCATTTT
>NA|TRBV18|NA|TRBJ1-5
CASSPDTNQPQHF
TGTGCCAGCTCACCCGACACCAATCAGCCCCAGCATTTT
>NA|TRBV18|NA|TRBJ1-3
CASSPAGTFSGNTIYF
TGTGCCAGCTCACCAGCCGGGACTTTCTCTGGAAACACCATATATTTT
>NA|TRBV27|TRBD2|TRBJ2-2
CASRGGVHTGELFF
TGTGCCAGCAGGGGAGGGGTCCACACCGGGGAGCTGTTTTTT
>NA|TRBV2|TRBD1|TRBJ2-7
CASSEQGAAYEQYF
TGTGCCAGCAGTGAACAGGGGGCAGCCTACGAGCAGTACTTC
>NA|TRBV2|NA|TRBJ1-1
CASTVSYQRGDTEAFF
TGTGCCAGCACCGTATCATATCAACGCGGTGACACTGAAGCTTTCTTT
>few|TRBV3-1/TRBV3-2|NA|TRBJ2-3
CASSHLLRGSTDTQYF
TGTGCCAGCAGCCACCTCCTCAGGGGAAGCACAGATACGCAGTATTTT
>NA|TRBV9|NA|TRBJ1-6
CASSVDHSSPLHF
TGTGCCAGCAGCGTAGATCATAGTTCACCCCTCCACTTT
>NA|TRBV19|TRBD1|TRBJ2-1
CASSTAGTGVSEQFF
TGTGCCAGTTCAACTGCAGGGACAGGGGTCAGTGAGCAGTTCTTC
>NA|TRBV6-5|NA|TRBJ1-2
CATLGFGGFYGYTF
TGTGCCACCCTCGGGTTCGGGGGATTCTATGGCTACACCTTC
>NA|TRBV29-1|NA|TRBJ1-3
CSVAAGAGNTIYF
TGCAGCGTGGCCGCAGGGGCCGGAAACACCATATATTTT
>NA|TRBV19|TRBD1|TRBJ1-1
CASSPRDRGGTEAFF
TGTGCCAGTAGCCCCCGGGACAGGGGAGGCACTGAAGCTTTCTTT
>NA|TRBV20-1|TRBD1|TRBJ1-5
CSASFATGGFNQPQHF
TGCAGTGCTAGTTTTGCGACAGGGGGGTTCAATCAGCCCCAGCATTTT
>NA|TRBV6-5|TRBD1|TRBJ2-4
CASFMTGGKNIQYF
TGTGCCAGCTTCATGACAGGGGGCAAAAACATTCAGTACTTC
>few|TRBV24-1|NA|TRBJ2-1
CATGALASVEDEQFF
TGTGCCACAGGAGCCTTGGCCTCGGTGGAGGATGAGCAGTTCTTC
>NA|TRBV10-3|NA|TRBJ1-2
CAISEEGSRFNYGYTF
TGTGCCATCAGTGAGGAGGGTAGTAGGTTTAACTATGGCTACACCTTC
>NA|TRBV6-5|TRBD2|TRBJ2-3
CASSTTSWDTQYF
TGTGCCAGCAGTACGACTAGCTGGGATACGCAGTATTTT
>NA|TRBV25-1|TRBD1|TRBJ1-4
CASTDGQGSRKEKLFF
TGTGCCAGCACCGACGGACAGGGGTCACGAAAAGAAAAACTGTTTTTT
>NA|TRBV19|TRBD1|TRBJ2-5
CASSSHGTGVGETQYF
TGTGCCAGTAGTTCCCATGGGACAGGGGTCGGAGAGACCCAGTACTTC
>NA|TRBV5-5|NA|TRBJ1-4
CASSLEQALDLNEKLFF
TGTGCCAGCAGCTTGGAGCAGGCCCTGGATCTCAATGAAAAACTGTTTTTT
>NA|TRBV7-2|NA|TRBJ2-3
CASSLGTRGTDTQYF
TGTGCCAGCAGCTTGGGTACTAGGGGCACAGATACGCAGTATTTT
>many|TRBV19|NA|TRBJ1-1
CASSIDNTEAFF
TGTGCCAGTAGTATAGATAATACTGAAGCTTTCTTT
>NA|TRBV7-2|TRBD2|TRBJ2-7
CASSSGRAEQYF
TGTGCCAGCAGCTCTGGGAGGGCCGAGCAGTACTTC
>NA|TRBV5-8|NA|TRBJ1-2
CASSLRGGNGYTF
TGTGCCAGCAGCTTACGGGGAGGGAATGGCTACACCTTC
>NA|TRBV7-2|NA|TRBJ2-1
CASSPDGGSYNEQFF
TGTGCCAGCAGCCCCGACGGGGGCTCCTACAATGAGCAGTTCTTC
>NA|TRBV5-1|TRBD1|TRBJ1-2
CASSLEGARGIAYGYTF
TGCGCCAGCAGCTTGGAGGGGGCCAGGGGGATTGCCTATGGCTACACCTTC
>NA|TRBV7-9|NA|TRBJ1-5
CASSLEGGNSQPQHF
TGTGCCAGCAGCTTAGAAGGCGGAAATAGTCAGCCCCAGCATTTT
>many|TRBV27|NA|TRBJ1-2
CASSLRPSGSGYTF
TGTGCCAGCAGTTTAAGGCCCTCCGGGAGTGGCTACACCTTC
>NA|TRBV7-7|TRBD2|TRBJ2-1
CASSSSSGGRNEQFF
TGTGCCAGCAGCTCTTCTAGCGGGGGGAGGAATGAGCAGTTCTTC
>few|TRBV6-2/TRBV6-3|TRBD2|TRBJ2-1
CASSYGTSGGGRAYNEQFF
TGTGCCAGCAGTTACGGGACTAGCGGGGGCGGAAGGGCCTACAATGAGCAGTTCTTC
>NA|TRBV7-9|TRBD1|TRBJ2-3
CASSLGGQGPTDTQYF
TGTGCCAGCAGCTTAGGGGGACAGGGCCCCACAGATACGCAGTATTTT
>few|TRBV7-6|TRBD1|TRBJ1-1
CASSAHLQGANTEAFF
TGTGCCAGCAGCGCCCATCTACAGGGGGCCAACACTGAAGCTTTCTTT
>NA|TRBV7-9|NA|TRBJ1-1
CASSLRDNTEAFF
TGTGCCAGCAGCTTAAGAGATAACACTGAAGCTTTCTTT
>NA|TRBV11-3|TRBD2|TRBJ2-3
CASSLGQGLAGVSTDTQYF
TGTGCCAGCAGCTTAGGGCAGGGACTAGCGGGGGTCAGCACAGATACGCAGTATTTT
>few|TRBV2|NA|TRBJ2-7
CASSELLLDEGIYEQYF
TGTGCCAGCAGTGAACTACTCCTGGACGAGGGAATCTACGAGCAGTACTTC
>NA|TRBV5-8|NA|TRBJ2-5
CASSSTGGEGETQYF
TGTGCCAGCAGCTCTACAGGAGGGGAAGGGGAGACCCAGTACTTC
>NA|TRBV4-2|NA|TRBJ2-3
CASSQPTRTPDTQYF
TGTGCCAGCAGCCAACCTACTAGGACCCCAGATACGCAGTATTTT
>NA|TRBV7-2|TRBD1|TRBJ1-2
CASSLGTVMSPNYGYTF
TGTGCCAGCAGCCTCGGGACAGTAATGTCACCTAACTATGGCTACACCTTC
>NA|TRBV5-1|NA|TRBJ1-4
CASRSDGWTNEKLFF
TGCGCCAGCAGGAGTGACGGGTGGACTAATGAAAAACTGTTTTTT